This T cell receptor beta chain derives from a study of follicular helper T cells after annual influenza vaccination. The time point here: 2014-2015 season, pre-vaccination. Adults were given seasonal inactivated influenza vaccine, and blood CD4 subsets were sorted before and after vaccination. The germline V gene has CDR1 KGHSH and CDR2 LQKENI. There are 17 residues in the CDR3. V lost 4 bases and J lost 2; bases outside the gene matches: 11. This clone was detected only once. Only in-frame clones appear in the TCRdb table, and some are missing; sequencing was by immunoSEQ multiplex PCR. The table lists approximately 25,000 clones, 80% to 90% of them singletons.

The V call is TRBV18, the J call TRBJ2-3; TRBD2 matches at 8 bases. This TCR was sampled from an adult who received the influenza vaccine. Sequenced material: CXCR5+ CD38- circulating T follicular helper cells from blood, taken on the day of influenza vaccination. Subset reported: circulating Tfh, non-naive CD4+CXCR5+PD-1+ (ICOS+CD38+ or ICOS-CD38-). Here the CDR3 DNA reads TGTGCCAGCTCACTCGATGGCGGGGGGAGCTACACAGATACGCAGTATTTT. Its translation is CASSLDGGGSYTDTQYF.